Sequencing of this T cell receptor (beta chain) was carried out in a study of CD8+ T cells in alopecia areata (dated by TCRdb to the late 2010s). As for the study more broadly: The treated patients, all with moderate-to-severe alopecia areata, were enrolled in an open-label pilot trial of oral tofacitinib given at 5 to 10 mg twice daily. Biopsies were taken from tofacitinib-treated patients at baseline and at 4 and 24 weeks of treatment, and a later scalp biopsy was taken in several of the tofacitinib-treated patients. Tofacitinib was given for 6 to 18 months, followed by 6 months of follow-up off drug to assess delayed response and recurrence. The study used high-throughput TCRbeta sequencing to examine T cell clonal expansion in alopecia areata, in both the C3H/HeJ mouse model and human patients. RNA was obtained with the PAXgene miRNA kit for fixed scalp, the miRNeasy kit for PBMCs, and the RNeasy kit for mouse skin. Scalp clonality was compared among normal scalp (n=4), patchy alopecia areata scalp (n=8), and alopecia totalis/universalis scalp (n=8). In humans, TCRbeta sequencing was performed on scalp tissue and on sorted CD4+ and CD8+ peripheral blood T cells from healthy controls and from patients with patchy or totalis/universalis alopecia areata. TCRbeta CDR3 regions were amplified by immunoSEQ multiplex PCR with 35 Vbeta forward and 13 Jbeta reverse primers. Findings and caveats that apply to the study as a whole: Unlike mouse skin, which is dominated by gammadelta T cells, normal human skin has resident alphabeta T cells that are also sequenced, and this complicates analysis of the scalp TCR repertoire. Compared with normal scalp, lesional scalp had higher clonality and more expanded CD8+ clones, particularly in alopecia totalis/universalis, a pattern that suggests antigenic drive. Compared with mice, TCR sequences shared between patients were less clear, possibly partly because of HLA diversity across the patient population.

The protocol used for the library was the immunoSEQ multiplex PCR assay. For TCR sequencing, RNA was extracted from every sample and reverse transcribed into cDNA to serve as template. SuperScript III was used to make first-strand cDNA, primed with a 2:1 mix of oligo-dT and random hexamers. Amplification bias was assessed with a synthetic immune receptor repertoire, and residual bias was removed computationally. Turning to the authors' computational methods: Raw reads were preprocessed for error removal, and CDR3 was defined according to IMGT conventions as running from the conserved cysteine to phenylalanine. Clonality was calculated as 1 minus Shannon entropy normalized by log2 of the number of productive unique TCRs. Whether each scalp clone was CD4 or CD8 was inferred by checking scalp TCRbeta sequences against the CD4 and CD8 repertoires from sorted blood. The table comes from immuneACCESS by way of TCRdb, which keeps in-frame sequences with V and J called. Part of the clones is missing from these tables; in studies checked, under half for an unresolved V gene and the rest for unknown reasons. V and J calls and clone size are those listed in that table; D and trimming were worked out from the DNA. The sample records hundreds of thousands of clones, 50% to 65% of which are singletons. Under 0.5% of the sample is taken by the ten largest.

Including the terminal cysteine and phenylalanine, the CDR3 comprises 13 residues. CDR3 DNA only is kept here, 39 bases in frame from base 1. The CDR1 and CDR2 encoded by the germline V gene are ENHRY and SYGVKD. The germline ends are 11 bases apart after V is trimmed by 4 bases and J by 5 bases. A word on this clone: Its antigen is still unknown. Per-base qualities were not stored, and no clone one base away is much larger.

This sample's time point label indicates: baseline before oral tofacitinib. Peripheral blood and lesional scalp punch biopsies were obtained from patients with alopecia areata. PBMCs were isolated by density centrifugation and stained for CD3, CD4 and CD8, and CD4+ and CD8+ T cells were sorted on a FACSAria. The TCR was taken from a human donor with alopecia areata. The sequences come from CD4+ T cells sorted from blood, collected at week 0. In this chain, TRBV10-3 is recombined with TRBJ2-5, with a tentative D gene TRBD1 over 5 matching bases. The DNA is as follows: TGTGCCATCAGTGCAGGGTGGCGGGAGACCCAGTACTTC. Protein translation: CAISAGWRETQYF.